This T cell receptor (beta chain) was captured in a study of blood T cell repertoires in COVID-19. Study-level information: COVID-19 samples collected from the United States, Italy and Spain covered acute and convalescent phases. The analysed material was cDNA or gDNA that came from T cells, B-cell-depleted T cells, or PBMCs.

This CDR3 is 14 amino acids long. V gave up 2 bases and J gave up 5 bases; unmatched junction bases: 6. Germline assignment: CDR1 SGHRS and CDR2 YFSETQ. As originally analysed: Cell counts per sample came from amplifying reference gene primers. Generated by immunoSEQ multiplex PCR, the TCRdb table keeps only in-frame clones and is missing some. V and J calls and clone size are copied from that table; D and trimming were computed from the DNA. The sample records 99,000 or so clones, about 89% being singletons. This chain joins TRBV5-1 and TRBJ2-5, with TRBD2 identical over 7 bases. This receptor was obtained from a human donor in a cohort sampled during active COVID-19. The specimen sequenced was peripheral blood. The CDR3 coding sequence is TGCGCCAGCAGCTTTACTCTGGGAGGGGAGACCCAGTACTTC. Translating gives CASSFTLGGETQYF.